These T cell receptor beta chains were read from a single sample in a study of blood T cell repertoires in COVID-19. Data came from immunoSEQ multiplex PCR; TCRdb stores just in-frame clones and leaves some out. The data show approximately 210,000 clones, about four fifths seen once. The sequenced sample was peripheral blood. The receptors originated from a woman in her thirties or forties with acute or convalescent COVID-19. Each CDR3 is given with its conserved first and last residue. The D gene is left open where the match is weak. Size is omitted from some rows. Given values are once, few, many or a class for expanded clones.

15	.	TRBV6-1	.	TRBJ2-3	TGTGCCAGCAGTGACGCAGGGAGGAGCACAGATACGCAGTATTTT	CASSDAGRSTDTQYF
16	.	TRBV5-1	TRBD2	TRBJ2-3	TGCGCCAGCAGCTTGGCCAAGGCGGGAGAGGCAGATACGCAGTATTTT	CASSLAKAGEADTQYF
14	.	TRBV5-5	.	TRBJ2-7	TGTGCCAGCAGCCCGGTCCCAGGGTCCCACGAGCAGTACTTC	CASSPVPGSHEQYF
11	.	TRBV20-1	.	TRBJ2-5	TGCAGTGCTCGTCACTTCGAGACCCAGTACTTC	CSARHFETQYF
15	.	TRBV27	.	TRBJ1-4	TGTGCCAGCAGTTTAATTGGTGCAGATAATGAAAAACTGTTTTTT	CASSLIGADNEKLFF
16	.	TRBV7-6	.	TRBJ2-1	TGTGCCAGCAGCTCCCTAGGGTCAGAGGGCCACAATGAGCAGTTCTTC	CASSSLGSEGHNEQFF
16	.	TRBV21-1	.	TRBJ1-2	TGTGCCAGCAGCAAAGGGACAGTCCAGGGGGTCTATGGCTACACCTTC	CASSKGTVQGVYGYTF
13	.	TRBV27	TRBD2	TRBJ2-7	TGTGCCAGCAGTTGGACTAGGGGCTACGAGCAGTACTTC	CASSWTRGYEQYF
16	.	TRBV19	TRBD2	TRBJ2-5	TGTGCCAGTAGAAAAGCGGGAGGATCTCGGGAAGAGACCCAGTACTTC	CASRKAGGSREETQYF
16	.	TRBV6-1	.	TRBJ2-3	TGTGCCAGCAGTGCTCCTCCTGCTAGCGCCGGAGATACGCAGTATTTT	CASSAPPASAGDTQYF
14	.	TRBV4-2	.	TRBJ2-3	TGTGCCAGCAGCCCTAGTGTTAGCACAGATACGCAGTATTTT	CASSPSVSTDTQYF
15	.	TRBV6-5	.	TRBJ2-7	TGTGCCAGCAGGGTTTCGTCTCGATGGGAGTACGAGCAGTACTTC	CASRVSSRWEYEQYF
16	.	TRBV4-2	.	TRBJ2-7	TGTGCCAGCAGCCAAGATTTCTCCCCAGGGGCCTACGAGCAGTACTTC	CASSQDFSPGAYEQYF
12	.	TRBV6-2/TRBV6-3	.	TRBJ1-2	TGTGCCAGCAGTTACTCGTCCGTCGGCTACACCTTC	CASSYSSVGYTF
17	.	TRBV18	.	TRBJ2-6	TGTGCCAGCTCACCACCTACTGCCGCGTCTGGGGCCAACGTCCTGACTTTC	CASSPPTAASGANVLTF
17	.	TRBV19	TRBD1	TRBJ1-5	TGTGCCAGTAGTATGGGACAGGGGTCCGGGAGCAATCAGCCCCAGCATTTT	CASSMGQGSGSNQPQHF
15	.	TRBV7-2	.	TRBJ2-3	TGTGCCAGCAGCTTTGAGAGCAGGGGTTCAGATACGCAGTATTTT	CASSFESRGSDTQYF
15	once	TRBV11-2	.	TRBJ1-2	TGTGCCAGCAGCTTAGCGGCAGGAATCGCCTATGGCTACACCTTC	CASSLAAGIAYGYTF
16	.	TRBV6-1	.	TRBJ1-3	TGTGCCAGCAGTGAAGGGTTTGGGAGGGCTGGAAACACCATATATTTT	CASSEGFGRAGNTIYF
13	.	TRBV11-2	.	TRBJ2-1	TGTGCCAGCAGCCCATCCTATTTGGATGAGCAGTTCTTC	CASSPSYLDEQFF
13	.	TRBV5-6	TRBD1	TRBJ2-7	TGTGCCAGCAGCACGGACAGGGGTTTTGAGCAGTACTTC	CASSTDRGFEQYF
15	few	TRBV30	.	TRBJ1-1	TGTGCCTGGCATGCGGGAGGGGAGGGAGACACTGAAGCTTTCTTT	CAWHAGGEGDTEAFF
14	.	TRBV19	.	TRBJ1-5	TGTGCCAGTGGGGGGGGCCTTGGCAATCAGCCCCAGCATTTT	CASGGGLGNQPQHF
13	.	TRBV3-1/TRBV3-2	.	TRBJ2-1	TGTGCCAGCAGCCATCAGGGAATCAGTGAGCAGTTCTTC	CASSHQGISEQFF
15	.	TRBV14	.	TRBJ2-2	TGTGCCAGCAGCCAAGGACAGGGAGGCACCGGGGAGCTGTTTTTT	CASSQGQGGTGELFF
17	.	TRBV4-1	TRBD1	TRBJ2-7	TGCGCCAGCAGCCAAGAGCCGCCGGGACAGGGGGTTTACGAGCAGTACTTC	CASSQEPPGQGVYEQYF
14	.	TRBV4-2	.	TRBJ1-4	TGTGCCAGCAGCCAGACCTCGGACTCTGAAAAACTGTTTTTT	CASSQTSDSEKLFF
17	few	TRBV9	.	TRBJ2-2	TGTGCCAGCAGCGTAGCTACCGCCCCCCGGAACACCGGGGAGCTGTTTTTT	CASSVATAPRNTGELFF
21	.	TRBV18	TRBD1	TRBJ2-6	TGTGCCAGCTCACCAGGGACAGGGGGTCCGAAGGGCTCCTCTGGGGCCAACGTCCTGACTTTC	CASSPGTGGPKGSSGANVLTF
14	.	TRBV19	TRBD1	TRBJ1-6	TGTGCCAGTAGTTACGACAGGGGAAATTCACCCCTCCACTTT	CASSYDRGNSPLHF
16	.	TRBV10-3	.	TRBJ1-5	TGTGCCATCAGTGAGTCTGACAGGAACCTAAATCAGCCCCAGCATTTT	CAISESDRNLNQPQHF
13	few	TRBV12-5	.	TRBJ1-1	TGTGCTAGTGGTTTAGGAGGGGACGGTGAAGCTTTCTTT	CASGLGGDGEAFF
16	.	TRBV7-3	.	TRBJ2-2	TGTGCCAGCAGCCCGGGGGGGACAGGGAATCCCGGGGAGCTGTTTTTT	CASSPGGTGNPGELFF
14	few	TRBV29-1	.	TRBJ1-5	TGCAGCGTTGTGGAGGATGCGGGAAATCAGCCCCAGCATTTT	CSVVEDAGNQPQHF
14	.	TRBV2	.	TRBJ1-2	TGTGCCAGCAGTGAAGCAGGAGGGAACTATGGCTACACCTTC	CASSEAGGNYGYTF
19	.	TRBV4-2	TRBD2	TRBJ2-3	TGTGCCAGCAGCCAAGATTTTAGCGGGAGGAAGGGGTACACAGATACGCAGTATTTT	CASSQDFSGRKGYTDTQYF
14	.	TRBV19	.	TRBJ2-7	TGTGCCAGTAGTATAACCCCCAGGGACTACGAGCAGTACTTC	CASSITPRDYEQYF
13	.	TRBV10-3	TRBD1	TRBJ1-2	TGTGCCATCAGCCCGGGACAGAACTATGGCTACACCTTC	CAISPGQNYGYTF
17	.	TRBV29-1	TRBD1	TRBJ2-4	TGCAGCGTTGAGACGGACAGGTTCAGTGTAGCCAAAAACATTCAGTACTTC	CSVETDRFSVAKNIQYF
17	.	TRBV30	TRBD2	TRBJ2-4	TGTGCCTGGAGCGAAATAGCGGGTGGGTCTTATTATGGCATTCAGTACTTC	CAWSEIAGGSYYGIQYF
12	.	TRBV10-3	.	TRBJ2-3	TGTGCCATCAAAACTGCAACAGATACGCAGTATTTT	CAIKTATDTQYF
15	.	TRBV7-8	TRBD1	TRBJ2-3	TGTGCCAGCAGCCCCCCGACAGGGGGCCGGGATACGCAGTATTTT	CASSPPTGGRDTQYF
16	.	TRBV4-2	TRBD1	TRBJ1-1	TGTGCCAGCAGCCTTACATTAGGGGGCCTGAACACTGAAGCTTTCTTT	CASSLTLGGLNTEAFF
13	.	TRBV12-5	.	TRBJ1-5	TGTGCTAGTGGTTTCCCCGGGGATCAGCCCCAGCATTTT	CASGFPGDQPQHF
14	.	TRBV29-1	TRBD2	TRBJ2-7	TGCAGCGTTGCGAGCGGGGGCGCTTTCTACGAGCAGTACTTC	CSVASGGAFYEQYF
15	.	TRBV5-1	TRBD2	TRBJ2-7	TGCGCCAGCAGCTTGGCTAGCGGGGGGGCAGCCGAGCAGTACTTC	CASSLASGGAAEQYF
14	few	TRBV3-1/TRBV3-2	.	TRBJ1-2	TGTGCCAGCAGCCAAGATGAGACATATTATGGCTACACCTTC	CASSQDETYYGYTF
16	.	TRBV6-5	.	TRBJ1-5	TGTGCCAGCAGTTACGTTCAGGGCCCAATCAATCAGCCCCAGCATTTT	CASSYVQGPINQPQHF
14	once	TRBV6-5	TRBD1	TRBJ1-2	TGTGCCAGCACCGTCCGGGACAGGGTTGGGGGCTACACCTTC	CASTVRDRVGGYTF
19	.	TRBV4-1	.	TRBJ2-3	TGCGCCAGCAGCCAAGTCGAGACCATTACCACAGGTTTCCCTGGGACGCAGTATTTT	CASSQVETITTGFPGTQYF
13	.	TRBV7-2	.	TRBJ2-7	TGTGCCAGCAGCTTAGGCGTAACCTACGAGCAGTACTTC	CASSLGVTYEQYF
14	.	TRBV5-1	TRBD2	TRBJ2-1	TGCGCCAGCATGGGAACGGGGGGTAAGGATGAGCAGTTCTTC	CASMGTGGKDEQFF
15	few	TRBV4-1	.	TRBJ2-7	TGCGCCAGCAGCCAAGAGAAGGACAGCTCCTACGAGCAGTACTTC	CASSQEKDSSYEQYF